This T cell receptor beta chain originates from a study of T cells expressing NK-cell markers (dated by TCRdb to the early 2020s). Regarding the complete study: In sorted CD3+CD56+NKG2C+, CD3+CD56+NKG2C- and CD3+CD56-NKG2C+ T-cell subsets from roughly 8 donors, TCR beta-chain repertoires were profiled. Sequencing of the libraries produced 2 x 150 bp reads on Illumina HiSeq 2000/2500, MiSeq or NextSeq. The study sequenced eight donors, all healthy volunteers chosen at random: three men and five women. Of the eight sequenced donors, seven were found to be HCMV-seropositive and one was found to be HCMV-seronegative.

The CDR3 runs 15 residues from the cysteine to the phenylalanine. DNA for this receptor is not on file. The germline V gene (reference sequence) supplies CDR1 LNHDA and CDR2 SQIVND. Comment on this clonotype: Its antigen is currently not known.

Sequencer: Illumina HiSeq 2000. TCR beta cDNA libraries were prepared using 5'RACE template switching, which introduced a universal primer site and unique molecular identifiers. cDNA synthesis was primed from the TCR beta constant segment and was followed by two successive PCR amplification steps. The original pipeline was this. MIGEC handled demultiplexing of the reads and grouping by UMI, while MiTCR was used to assemble and quantify clonotypes. To exclude erroneous sequences, any TCR cDNA sequence not supported by at least two reads was discarded. Downstream repertoire analysis used the tcR package, and clonotypes were matched across fractions by CDR3 nucleotide sequence plus V segment. VDJmatch was used to annotate antigen specificity against VDJdb, with one amino acid substitution in CDR3 allowed. TCRdb reprocessed the reads and lists each CDR3 protein sequence as a single entry, with no DNA. TCRdb's processing, not the authors', yielded these V and J calls. The table for this sample records some 390,000 distinct CDR3 sequences. The top ten clones comprise over 8.5% of the sample.

HCMV serostatus was determined by detecting HCMV-specific IgG in serum with a commercial ELISA kit. Peripheral blood mononuclear cells were isolated from blood by Ficoll density gradient centrifugation. Paper-wide results and their limitations: In more than five donors, the dominant CD3+CD56+NKG2C+ clonotypes were found to rank among the top 10 CD8+ clonotypes and to make up about 1.0-8% of CD8+ T cells. Whether the expanded NKG2C-expressing T cell clones were specific for HCMV antigens remained unclear. Those dominant clonotypes were again the most abundant among CD3+CD56-NKG2C+ cells in a few donors, at about 25-60.1%.

The chain joins TRBV19 to TRBJ2-3; TCRdb indicates TRBD1, and absent DNA this call remains unverified. Source material: blood T cells: a sorted CD56 or NKG2C T cell subset, CD4+ or CD8+ T cells, or bulk PBMC T cells (not recorded which). This TCR derives from a woman in her fifties or sixties in good health. Donor details come from another sample of the same person, matched by shared clones. The CDR3 loop reads CASSEGQGPSDTQYF.